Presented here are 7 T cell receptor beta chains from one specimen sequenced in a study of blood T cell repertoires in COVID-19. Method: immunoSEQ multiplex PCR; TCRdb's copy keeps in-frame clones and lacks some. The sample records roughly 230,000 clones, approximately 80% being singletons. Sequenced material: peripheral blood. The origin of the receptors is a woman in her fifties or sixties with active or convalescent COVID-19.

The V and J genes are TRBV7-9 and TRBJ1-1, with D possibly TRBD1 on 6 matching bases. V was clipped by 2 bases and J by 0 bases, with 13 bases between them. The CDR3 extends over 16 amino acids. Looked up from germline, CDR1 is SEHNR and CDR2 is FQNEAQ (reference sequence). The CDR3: CASSLRGKGMNTEAFF. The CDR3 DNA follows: TGTGCCAGCAGCTTAAGGGGGAAAGGGATGAACACTGAAGCTTTCTTT.

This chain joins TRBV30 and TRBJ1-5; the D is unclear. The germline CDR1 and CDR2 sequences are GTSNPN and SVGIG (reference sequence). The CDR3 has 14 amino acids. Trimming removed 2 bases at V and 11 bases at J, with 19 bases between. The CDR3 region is CAWSLSGVSLAQHF. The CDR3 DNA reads TGTGCCTGGAGTCTATCCGGGGTCTCCTTGGCCCAGCATTTT.

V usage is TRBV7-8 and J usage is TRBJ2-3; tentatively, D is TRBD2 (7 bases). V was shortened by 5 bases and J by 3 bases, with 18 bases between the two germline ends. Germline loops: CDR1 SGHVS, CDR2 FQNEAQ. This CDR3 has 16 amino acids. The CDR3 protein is CASSPVRGAGTDTQYF. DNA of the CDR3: TGTGCCAGCAGCCCAGTTCGGGGGGCTGGGACAGATACGCAGTATTTT.

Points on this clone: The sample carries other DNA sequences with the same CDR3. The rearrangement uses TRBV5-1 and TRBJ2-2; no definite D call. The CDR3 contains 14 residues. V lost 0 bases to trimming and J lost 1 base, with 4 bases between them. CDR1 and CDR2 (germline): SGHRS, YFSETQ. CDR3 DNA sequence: TGCGCCAGCAGCTTGGGACAGAACACCGGGGAGCTGTTTTTT. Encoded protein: CASSLGQNTGELFF.

CDR3: CASSRSFEGNTEAFF. The CDR3 region has the DNA TGTGCCAGCAGTCGGTCATTCGAGGGGAACACTGAAGCTTTCTTT. The gene calls are TRBV6-5 and TRBJ1-1; D is ambiguous. V dropped 5 bases and J dropped 1 base, with 14 bases sitting between them. The CDR3 sequence is 15 residues long. Looked up from germline, CDR1 is MNHEY and CDR2 is SVGAGI.

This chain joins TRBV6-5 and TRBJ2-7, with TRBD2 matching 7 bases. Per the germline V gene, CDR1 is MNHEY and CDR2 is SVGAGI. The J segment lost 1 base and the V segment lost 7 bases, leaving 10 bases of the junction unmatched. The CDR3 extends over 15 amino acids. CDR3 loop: CASKESPSGSYEQYF. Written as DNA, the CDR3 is TGTGCCAGCAAAGAAAGTCCTAGCGGATCCTACGAGCAGTACTTC.

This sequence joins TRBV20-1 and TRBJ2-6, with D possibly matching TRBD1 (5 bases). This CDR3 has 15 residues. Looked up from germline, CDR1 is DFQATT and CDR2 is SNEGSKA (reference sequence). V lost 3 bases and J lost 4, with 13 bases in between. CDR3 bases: TGCAGTGCTAGTTTTAACAGGCCCGGGGCCAACGTCCTGACTTTC. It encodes CSASFNRPGANVLTF.